These 10 T cell receptor beta chains were sequenced from one sample in a study of shared clonotypes between healthy human individuals. Produced via immunoSEQ multiplex PCR; TCRdb's table is partial and in-frame only. The sample consists of some 1,100,000 clones, 75% to 80% of them appearing once. Sequenced: memory CD4+ T cells from PBMCs. The subset was: CD45RA-negative fraction. These receptors were collected from a man aged 18 to 35 in good health. Some clones in this sample may be carry-over from other donors' samples.

The rearrangement joins TRBV14 to TRBJ2-2, with D unclear. CDR3 length: 16 amino acids. V was pared by 5 bases and J by 2 bases, with 15 bases between. Germline CDR1 and CDR2: SGHDN and FVKESK. The CDR3 nucleotides read TGTGCCAGCAGCTACCACCCCTACATTAACACCGGGGAGCTGTTTTTT. As protein: CASSYHPYINTGELFF.

The CDR3: CASRGAVSYNEQFF. DNA for the CDR3: TGCGCCAGCAGGGGCGCCGTCTCCTACAATGAGCAGTTCTTC. V gene TRBV4-1 combines with J gene TRBJ2-1, with unresolved D. This CDR3 contains 14 residues. Trimming removed 6 bases at V and 0 bases at J, with 9 bases between. Per germline, CDR1 MGHRA and CDR2 YSYEKL.

The chain links TRBV25-1 to TRBJ2-3; TRBD2 matches at 9 bases. CDR3 length equals 16 residues. Per the germline V gene, CDR1 is MGHDK and CDR2 is SYGVNS. J gave up 6 bases and V 4 bases, and 11 bases lay outside the gene matches. The DNA of the CDR3 is TGTGCCAGCAGTGCGCTACGCGGGAGGGGACGGGATACGCAGTATTTT. Translated: CASSALRGRGRDTQYF.

This rearrangement joins TRBV6-1 to TRBJ2-7, with 11 nucleotides matching TRBD1. V lost 4 bases and J lost 4; bases outside the gene matches: 9. The germline gives CDR1 MNHNS, CDR2 SASEGT. The CDR3 sequence is 16 residues long. The DNA of the CDR3 is TGTGCCAGCAGTGTCTTATCGGGACAGGGGGGGTACGAGCAGTACTTC. Protein product: CASSVLSGQGGYEQYF.

The chain recombines TRBV11-2 with TRBJ1-2; no clear D gene. V was pared by 6 bases and J by 2 bases, with 10 bases between. Germline V CDR1 and CDR2: SGHAT, FQNNGV. This CDR3 is built from 13 residues. The chain's CDR3 is CASSSTRNYGYTF. The CDR3, as DNA: TGTGCCAGCAGTTCTACGAGGAACTATGGCTACACCTTC.

This clone has just a few counts. Other DNA sequences in this sample translate to the same CDR3. This sequence joins TRBV18 and TRBJ1-2; tentatively, D is TRBD1 (5 bases). The CDR3 spans 15 residues. Germline V gene sequence: CDR1 KGHSH, CDR2 LQKENI. Deletions cut 2 bases from V and 3 bases from J, with 13 bases between. The CDR3 loop reads CASSPRSRDDYGYTF. As DNA, the CDR3 is TGTGCCAGCTCACCAAGGAGCAGGGACGACTATGGCTACACCTTC.

This clone appeared a single time. The chain joins TRBV11-1 to TRBJ1-1, with TRBD1 identical over 8 bases. Germline V CDR1 and CDR2: SGHAT, FQDESV (reference sequence). Trimming cost V 5 bases and J 4 bases; bases outside gene matches: 15. CDR3 length: 17 amino acids. This CDR3 is CASSPVEGDRWVTEAFF. CDR3 coding DNA: TGTGCCAGCAGCCCCGTGGAGGGGGACAGGTGGGTCACTGAAGCTTTCTTT.

This clone was counted only a few times. The chain carries TRBV18 and TRBJ1-4, with a tentative D call TRBD1 (5 bases). Germline V lookup: CDR1 KGHSH, CDR2 LQKENI. The V gene lost 5 bases and the J gene lost 8 bases, with 9 bases spanning the gap. There are 12 residues in the CDR3. CDR3 loop: CASSGGREKLFF. The CDR3 DNA follows: TGTGCCAGCTCAGGGGGAAGGGAAAAACTGTTTTTT.

DNA of the CDR3: TGTGCCAGCAGCTCAGCAGGGGGTTATGAGACCCAGTACTTC. This gives the protein CASSSAGGYETQYF. V is TRBV5-8 and J is TRBJ2-5; the match to TRBD1 covers 7 bases. Germline lookup yields CDR1 SGHTS and CDR2 YDEGEE. V lost 3 bases to trimming and J lost 5 bases; unmatched junction nucleotides: 7. The length of the CDR3 is 14 residues.

The CDR3 nucleotides are TGTGCCAGCAGGTCAGACCGGGGCTCTTATTTT. As protein: CASRSDRGSYF. The chain employs TRBV6-1 and TRBJ2-3; D may be TRBD1 or TRBD2 (5 bases each). The CDR3 covers 11 residues. Germline values: CDR1 MNHNS, CDR2 SASEGT. Trimming cost V 6 bases and J 15 bases, with 16 bases left between them.